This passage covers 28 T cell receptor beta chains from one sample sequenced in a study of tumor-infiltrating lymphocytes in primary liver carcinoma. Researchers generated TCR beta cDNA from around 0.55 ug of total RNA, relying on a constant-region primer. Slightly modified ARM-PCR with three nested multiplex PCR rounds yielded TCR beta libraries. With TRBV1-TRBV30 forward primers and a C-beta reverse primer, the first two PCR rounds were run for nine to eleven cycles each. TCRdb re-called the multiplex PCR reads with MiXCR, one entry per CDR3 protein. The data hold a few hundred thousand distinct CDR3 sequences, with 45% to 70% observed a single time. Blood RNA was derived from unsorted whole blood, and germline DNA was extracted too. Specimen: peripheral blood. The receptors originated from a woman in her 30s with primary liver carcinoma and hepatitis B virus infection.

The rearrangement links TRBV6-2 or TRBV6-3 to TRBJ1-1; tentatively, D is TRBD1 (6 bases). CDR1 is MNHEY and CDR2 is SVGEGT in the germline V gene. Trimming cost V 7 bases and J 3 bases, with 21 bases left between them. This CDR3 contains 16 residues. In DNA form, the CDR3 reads TGTGCCAGCACGCTTCCGGGACACACGCTGTACACTGAAGCTTTCTTT. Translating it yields CASTLPGHTLYTEAFF.

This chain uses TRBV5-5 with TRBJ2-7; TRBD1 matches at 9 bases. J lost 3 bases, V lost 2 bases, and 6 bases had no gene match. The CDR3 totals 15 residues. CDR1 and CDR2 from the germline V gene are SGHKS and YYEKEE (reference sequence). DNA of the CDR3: TGTGCCAGCAGCTTCTCCGACAGGGGGGGCTACGAGCAGTACTTC. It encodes CASSFSDRGGYEQYF. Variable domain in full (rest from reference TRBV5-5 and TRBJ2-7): DAGVTQSPTHLIKTRGQQVTLRCSPISGHKSVSWYQQVLGQGPQFIFQYYEKEERGRGNFPDRFSARQFPNYSSELNVNALLLGDSALYLCASSFSDRGGYEQYFGPGTRLTVT.

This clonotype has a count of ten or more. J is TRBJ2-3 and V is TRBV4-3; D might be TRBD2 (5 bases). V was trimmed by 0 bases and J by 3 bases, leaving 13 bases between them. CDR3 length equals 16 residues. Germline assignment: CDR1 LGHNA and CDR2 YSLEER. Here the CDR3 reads CASSQDQGGPTDTQYF. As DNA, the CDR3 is TGCGCCAGCAGCCAAGATCAAGGAGGTCCGACAGATACGCAGTATTTT.

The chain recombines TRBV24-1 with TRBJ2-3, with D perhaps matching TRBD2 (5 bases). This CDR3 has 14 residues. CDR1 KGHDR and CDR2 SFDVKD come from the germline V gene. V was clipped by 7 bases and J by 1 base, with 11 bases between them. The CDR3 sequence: CATRDSGGTDTQYF. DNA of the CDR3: TGTGCCACCAGGGACTCCGGGGGCACAGATACGCAGTATTTT.

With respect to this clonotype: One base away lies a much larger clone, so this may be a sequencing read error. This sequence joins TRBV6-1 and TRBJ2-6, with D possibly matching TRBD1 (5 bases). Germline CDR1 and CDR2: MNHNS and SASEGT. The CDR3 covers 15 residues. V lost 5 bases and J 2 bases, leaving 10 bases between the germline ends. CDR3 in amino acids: CASSKTVTGANVLTF. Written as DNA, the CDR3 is TGTGCCAGCAGTAAGACAGTCACTGGGGCCAACGTCCTGACTTTC.

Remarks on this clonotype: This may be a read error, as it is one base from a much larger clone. The CDR3 DNA reads as TGTGCCAGCAGTTACGCGACAAGGGGAACTGAAGCTTTCTTT. This codes for CASSYATRGTEAFF. This chain joins TRBV6-6 and TRBJ1-1; perhaps TRBD1 as D (5 bases). Trimming shortened V by 2 bases and J by 5 bases, and 12 bases separated the two germline ends. CDR1 is MNHNY and CDR2 is SVGAGI in the germline V gene (reference sequence). This CDR3 is 14 amino acids long.

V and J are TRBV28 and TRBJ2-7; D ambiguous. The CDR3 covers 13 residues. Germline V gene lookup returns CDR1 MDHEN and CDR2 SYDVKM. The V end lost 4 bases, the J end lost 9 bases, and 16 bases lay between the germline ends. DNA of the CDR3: TGTGCCAGCAGTTACCGCGCTTCGTCCGTGCAGTACTTC. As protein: CASSYRASSVQYF.

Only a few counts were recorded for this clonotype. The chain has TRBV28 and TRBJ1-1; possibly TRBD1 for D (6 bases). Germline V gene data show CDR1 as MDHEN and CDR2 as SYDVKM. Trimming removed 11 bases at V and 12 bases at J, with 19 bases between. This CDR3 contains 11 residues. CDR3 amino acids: CAVMGGDGPFF. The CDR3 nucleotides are TGTGCCGTAATGGGGGGCGATGGTCCTTTCTTT.

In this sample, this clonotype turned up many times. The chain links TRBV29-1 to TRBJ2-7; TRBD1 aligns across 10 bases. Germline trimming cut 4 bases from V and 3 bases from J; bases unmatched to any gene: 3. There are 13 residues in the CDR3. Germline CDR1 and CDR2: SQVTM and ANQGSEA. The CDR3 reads CSVAGQGSYEQYF. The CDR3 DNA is TGCAGCGTTGCGGGACAGGGGAGCTACGAGCAGTACTTC.

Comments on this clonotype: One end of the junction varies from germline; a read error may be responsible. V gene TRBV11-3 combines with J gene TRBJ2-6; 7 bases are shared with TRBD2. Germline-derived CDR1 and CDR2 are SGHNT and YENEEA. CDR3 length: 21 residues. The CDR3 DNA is TGTGCCAACAGCTTAGATCAGATTCGGCCTAGCGGTAGCTCTGGGGCCAACGTCCTGACTTTC. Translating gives CANSLDQIRPSGSSGANVLTF.

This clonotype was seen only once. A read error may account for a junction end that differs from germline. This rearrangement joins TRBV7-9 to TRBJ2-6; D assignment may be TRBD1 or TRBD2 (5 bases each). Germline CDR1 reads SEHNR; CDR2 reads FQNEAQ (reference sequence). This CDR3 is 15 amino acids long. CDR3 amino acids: CASSPRGSVANVLTF. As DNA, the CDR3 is TGTGCCAGCAGCCCTCGGGGCTCTGTGGCCAACGTCCTGACTTTC.

CDR3 sequence (DNA): TGTGCCAGGGACGGGGTCACTGAAGCTTTCTTT. This sequence encodes CARDGVTEAFF. V gene TRBV28 combines with J gene TRBJ1-1; the D is unclear. Trimming pared 9 bases from V and 4 bases from J, leaving 9 bases between. The CDR3 sequence is 11 residues long. CDR1 and CDR2 from the germline V gene are MDHEN and SYDVKM.

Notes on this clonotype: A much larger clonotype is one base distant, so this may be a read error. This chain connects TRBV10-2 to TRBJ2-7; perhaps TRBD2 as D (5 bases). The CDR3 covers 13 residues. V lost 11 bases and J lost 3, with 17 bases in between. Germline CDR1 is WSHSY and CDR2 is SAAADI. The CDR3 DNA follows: TGCGCCGCCAGAGCAGCGGTAGGCTACGAGCAGTACTTC. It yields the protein CAARAAVGYEQYF.

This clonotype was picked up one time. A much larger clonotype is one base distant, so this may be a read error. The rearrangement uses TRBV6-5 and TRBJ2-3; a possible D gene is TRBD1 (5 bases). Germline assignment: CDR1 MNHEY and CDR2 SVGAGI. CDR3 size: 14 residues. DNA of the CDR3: TGTGACAGCAGCTTGGGGCTAGGGACAGATACGCAGTATTTT. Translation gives CDSSLGLGTDTQYF.

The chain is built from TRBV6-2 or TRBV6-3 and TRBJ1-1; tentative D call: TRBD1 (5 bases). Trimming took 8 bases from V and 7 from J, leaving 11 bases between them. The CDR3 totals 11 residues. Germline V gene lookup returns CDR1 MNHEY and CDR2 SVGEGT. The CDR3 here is CASRGGFEAFF. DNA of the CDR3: TGTGCCAGCCGCGGGGGGTTTGAAGCTTTCTTT.

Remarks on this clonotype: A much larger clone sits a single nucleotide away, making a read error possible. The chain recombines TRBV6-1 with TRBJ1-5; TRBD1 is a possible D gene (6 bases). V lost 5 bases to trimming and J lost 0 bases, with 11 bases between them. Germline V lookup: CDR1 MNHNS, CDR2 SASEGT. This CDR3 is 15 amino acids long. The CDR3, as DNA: TGTGCCAGCAGTCAGGACAGAAGTAGCAATCAGCCCCAGCATTTT. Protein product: CASSQDRSSNQPQHF.

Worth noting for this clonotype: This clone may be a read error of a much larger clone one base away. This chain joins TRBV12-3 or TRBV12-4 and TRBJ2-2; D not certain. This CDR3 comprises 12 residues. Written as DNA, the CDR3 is TGTACCAGCAGTCGACTCCCCGGGGAGCTGTTTTTT. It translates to CTSSRLPGELFF.

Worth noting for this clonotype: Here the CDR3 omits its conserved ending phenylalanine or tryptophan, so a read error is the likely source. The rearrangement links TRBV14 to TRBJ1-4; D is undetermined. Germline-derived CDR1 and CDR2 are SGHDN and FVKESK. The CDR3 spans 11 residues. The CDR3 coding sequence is TGTGCCAGTAGCCATTATGAAAAACTGTTTTCT. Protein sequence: CASSHYEKLFS.

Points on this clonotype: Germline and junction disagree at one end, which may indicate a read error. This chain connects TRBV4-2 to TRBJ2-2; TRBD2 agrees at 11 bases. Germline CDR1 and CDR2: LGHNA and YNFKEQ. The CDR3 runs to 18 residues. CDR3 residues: CDSSHVLAGDRNTGELFF. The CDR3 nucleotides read TGTGACAGCAGCCACGTACTAGCGGGAGATCGGAACACCGGGGAGCTGTTTTTT.

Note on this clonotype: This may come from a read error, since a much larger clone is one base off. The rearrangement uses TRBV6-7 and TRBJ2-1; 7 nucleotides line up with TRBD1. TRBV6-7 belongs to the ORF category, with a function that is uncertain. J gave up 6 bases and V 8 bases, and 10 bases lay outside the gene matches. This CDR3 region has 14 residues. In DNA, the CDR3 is TGTGCCAGCCAAATGACAGGGTTCGTCAATGAGCAGTTCTTC. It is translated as CASQMTGFVNEQFF.

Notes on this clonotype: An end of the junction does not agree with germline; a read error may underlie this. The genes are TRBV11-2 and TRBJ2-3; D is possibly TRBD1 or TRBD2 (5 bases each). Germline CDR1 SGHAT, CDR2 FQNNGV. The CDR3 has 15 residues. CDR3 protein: CASSLVSQGPDTQYF. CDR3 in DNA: TGTGCCAGCAGTTTAGTCTCCCAGGGACCAGATACGCAGTATTTT.

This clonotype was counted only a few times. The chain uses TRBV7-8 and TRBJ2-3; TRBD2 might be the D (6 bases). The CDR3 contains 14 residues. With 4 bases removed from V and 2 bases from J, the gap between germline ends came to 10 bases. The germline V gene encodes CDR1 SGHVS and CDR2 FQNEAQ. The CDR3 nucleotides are TGTGCCAGCAGCTACCGGGACTCCACAGATACGCAGTATTTT. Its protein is CASSYRDSTDTQYF.

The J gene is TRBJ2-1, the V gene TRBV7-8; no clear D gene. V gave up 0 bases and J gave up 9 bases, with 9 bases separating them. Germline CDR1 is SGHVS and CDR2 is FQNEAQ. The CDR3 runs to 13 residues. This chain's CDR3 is CASSLAILGEQFF. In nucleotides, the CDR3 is TGTGCCAGCAGCTTAGCGATCCTAGGTGAGCAGTTCTTC.

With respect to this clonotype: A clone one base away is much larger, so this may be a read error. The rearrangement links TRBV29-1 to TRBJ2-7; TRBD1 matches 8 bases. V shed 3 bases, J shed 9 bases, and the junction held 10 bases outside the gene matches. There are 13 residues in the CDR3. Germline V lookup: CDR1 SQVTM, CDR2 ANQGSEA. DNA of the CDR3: TGCAGCGTTGATCTGGACAGGGAGCAGGGGCAGTACTTC. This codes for CSVDLDREQGQYF.

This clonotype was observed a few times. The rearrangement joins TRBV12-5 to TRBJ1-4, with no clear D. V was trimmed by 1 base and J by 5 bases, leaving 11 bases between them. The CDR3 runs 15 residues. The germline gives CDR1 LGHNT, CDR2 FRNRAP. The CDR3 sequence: CASGLGSGINEKLFF. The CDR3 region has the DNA TGTGCTAGTGGTTTGGGATCGGGGATCAATGAAAAACTGTTTTTT.

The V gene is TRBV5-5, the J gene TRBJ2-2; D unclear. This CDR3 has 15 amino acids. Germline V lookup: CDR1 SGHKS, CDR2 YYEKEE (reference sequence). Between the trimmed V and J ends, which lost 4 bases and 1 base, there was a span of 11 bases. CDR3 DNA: TGTGCCAGCAGCCGAGAATTGGGGAACACCGGGGAGCTGTTTTTT. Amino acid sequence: CASSRELGNTGELFF.

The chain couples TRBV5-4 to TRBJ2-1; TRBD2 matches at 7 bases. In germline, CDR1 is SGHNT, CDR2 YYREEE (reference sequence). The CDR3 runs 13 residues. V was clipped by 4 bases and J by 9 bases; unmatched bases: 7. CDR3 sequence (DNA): TGTGCCAGCAGCCATGGACTAGTTACTGAGCAGTTCTTC. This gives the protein CASSHGLVTEQFF.

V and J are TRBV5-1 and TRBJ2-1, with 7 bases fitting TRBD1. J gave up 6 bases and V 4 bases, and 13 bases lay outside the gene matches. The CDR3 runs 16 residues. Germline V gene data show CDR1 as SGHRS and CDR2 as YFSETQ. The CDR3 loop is CASSPGGSQGINEQFF. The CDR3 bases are TGCGCCAGCAGCCCCGGTGGGTCACAGGGGATCAATGAGCAGTTCTTC.